Listed here are 25 T cell receptor beta chains from one sample, sequenced in a study of T cell changes during pregnancy in multiple sclerosis. Produced via immunoSEQ multiplex PCR; TCRdb's table is partial and in-frame only. The profile shows tens of thousands of clones, roughly nine tenths of them singletons. Sequenced here: peripheral blood, sampled in the third trimester of pregnancy. These TCRs come from a female donor in good health, enrolled as a control in a pregnancy study.

J is TRBJ2-5 and V is TRBV6-1; 9 nucleotides line up with TRBD2. There are 14 residues in the CDR3. The germline V gene encodes CDR1 MNHNS and CDR2 SASEGT. The V gene end was trimmed by 8 bases and the J gene end by 2 bases; junction bases not matched to a gene: 6. The CDR3 protein is CASVAGVIQETQYF. The CDR3 DNA is TGTGCCAGCGTAGCGGGGGTAATTCAAGAGACCCAGTACTTC.

The V and J genes are TRBV11-2 and TRBJ2-5, with D possibly TRBD2 on 7 matching bases. The length of the CDR3 is 14 residues. Per germline, CDR1 SGHAT and CDR2 FQNNGV. Trimming shortened V by 7 bases and J by 1 base, and 13 bases separated the two germline ends. The CDR3 reads CASTKGGAQETQYF. In nucleotides, the CDR3 is TGTGCCAGCACCAAGGGGGGGGCCCAAGAGACCCAGTACTTC.

This clone was seen a single time. The rearrangement uses TRBV19 and TRBJ1-3, with TRBD1 matching 7 bases. In germline, CDR1 is LNHDA, CDR2 SQIVND (reference sequence). V lost 5 bases to trimming and J lost 2 bases; unmatched junction nucleotides: 12. There are 17 residues in the CDR3. The CDR3 nucleotides read TGTGCCAGTAGTGCGACGCCCGAGACAGGGACTGGAAACACCATATATTTT. Its protein is CASSATPETGTGNTIYF.

CDR3 amino acids: CASSPPGGDTGNTIYF. The CDR3 nucleotides are TGTGCCAGCAGCCCCCCAGGGGGCGATACCGGAAACACCATATATTTT. The V and J genes are TRBV21-1 and TRBJ1-3; the table's D call of TRBD1 was not tested on the DNA. TRBV21-1 is a pseudogene locus. This CDR3 has 16 amino acids.

This chain links TRBV7-2 with TRBJ1-2; maybe TRBD1 (6 bases). The CDR3 totals 15 residues. V was cut by 4 bases and J by 8 bases, with 20 bases left in between. The V gene's germline CDR1 is SGHTA and CDR2 FQGNSA. The CDR3 DNA is TGTGCCAGCAGCTATATACAGGGTGTCAGCCAGGGCTACACCTTC. Its translation: CASSYIQGVSQGYTF. The full variable domain, its missing parts supplied by reference TRBV7-2 and TRBJ1-2, is GAGVSQSPSNKVTEKGKDVELRCDPISGHTALYWYRQSLGQGLEFLIYFQGNSAPDKSGLPSDRFSAERTGGSVSTLTIQRTQQEDSAVYLCASSYIQGVSQGYTFGSGTRLTVV.

The V gene is TRBV7-2, the J gene TRBJ1-1; 7 nucleotides match TRBD1. The CDR3 totals 14 residues. V lost 6 bases and J lost 1; bases outside the gene matches: 5. Germline assignment: CDR1 SGHTA and CDR2 FQGNSA. The CDR3 reads CASSFYRGNTEAFF. In nucleotides, the CDR3 is TGTGCCAGCAGTTTCTACAGGGGGAACACTGAAGCTTTCTTT.

The chain carries TRBV5-1 and TRBJ1-1; D unclear. V was cut by 5 bases and J by 0 bases, with 14 bases left in between. From germline, CDR1 is SGHRS and CDR2 YFSETQ. The length of the CDR3 is 15 residues. CDR3 loop: CASRSWGVMNTEAFF. In DNA, the CDR3 is TGCGCCAGCAGATCCTGGGGAGTTATGAACACTGAAGCTTTCTTT. The full variable domain, completed using reference TRBV5-1 and TRBJ1-1, is KAGVTQTPRYLIKTRGQQVTLSCSPISGHRSVSWYQQTPGQGLQFLFEYFSETQRNKGNFPGRFSGRQFSNSRSEMNVSTLELGDSALYLCASRSWGVMNTEAFFGQGTRLTVV.

CDR3 sequence reads: CASPILGSGELFF. The CDR3, as DNA: TGTGCCAGCCCGATCCTCGGGTCCGGGGAGCTGTTTTTT. The chain carries TRBV6-1 and TRBJ2-2; D not certain. Germline CDR1 is MNHNS and CDR2 is SASEGT. The CDR3 has 13 residues. V was pared by 8 bases and J by 6 bases, with 13 bases between.

The chain carries TRBV11-2 and TRBJ2-7, with D perhaps matching TRBD1 (6 bases). Germline CDR1 reads SGHAT; CDR2 reads FQNNGV. V lost 3 bases and J lost 6, with 9 bases in between. The CDR3 length is 12 residues. The CDR3 loop is CASSFTGFEQYF. The CDR3 DNA sequence: TGTGCCAGCAGCTTTACAGGGTTCGAGCAGTACTTC.

This chain links TRBV6-5 with TRBJ2-7, with 12 bases matching TRBD2. The CDR3 length is 16 residues. V was pared by 0 bases and J by 4 bases, with 4 bases of the junction left unmatched. Germline lookup yields CDR1 MNHEY and CDR2 SVGAGI. The CDR3 DNA follows: TGTGCCAGCAGTTACTCCCTCCTAGCGGGAGGGTACGAGCAGTACTTC. Translating it yields CASSYSLLAGGYEQYF.

The V and J genes are TRBV5-1 and TRBJ1-2, with 9 bases identical to TRBD1. V shed 3 bases and J 4 bases; nucleotides not matched to a gene: 13. The CDR3 totals 17 residues. CDR1 is SGHRS and CDR2 is YFSETQ in the germline V gene. CDR3 sequence: CASSSRQGESLRYGYTF. CDR3 nucleotide sequence: TGCGCCAGCAGCTCCCGACAGGGGGAAAGCCTTCGCTATGGCTACACCTTC.

This chain joins TRBV5-1 and TRBJ2-3; 8 bases map to TRBD2. This CDR3 has 15 amino acids. From germline, CDR1 is SGHRS and CDR2 YFSETQ. Germline trimming cut 0 bases from V and 5 bases from J; bases unmatched to any gene: 5. CDR3 coding DNA: TGCGCCAGCAGCTTGGCCGGGGGGGCGGGAGATACGCAGTATTTT. Its translation is CASSLAGGAGDTQYF.

The gene calls are TRBV7-9 and TRBJ2-4; D is unresolved. The CDR3 covers 12 residues. Trimming took off 8 bases at V and 2 bases at J, with 7 bases between the two ends. Germline lookup yields CDR1 SEHNR and CDR2 FQNEAQ (reference sequence). The CDR3 DNA reads TGTGCCAGCGGTACATCCAAAAACATTCAGTACTTC. It translates to CASGTSKNIQYF. Combining the CDR3 with reference TRBV7-9 and TRBJ2-4 gives the whole variable domain DTGVSQNPRHKITKRGQNVTFRCDPISEHNRLYWYRQTLGQGPEFLTYFQNEAQLEKSRLLSDRFSAERPKGSFSTLEIQRTEQGDSAMYLCASGTSKNIQYFGAGTRLSVL.

Here the CDR3 reads CASSYTRQGVGIQYF. The CDR3 DNA sequence: TGTGCCAGCAGTTACACCCGACAGGGGGTAGGCATTCAGTACTTC. The rearrangement links TRBV6-6 to TRBJ2-4, with 9 bases lining up with TRBD1. The germline V gene encodes CDR1 MNHNY and CDR2 SVGAGI (reference sequence). There are 15 residues in the CDR3. V lost 2 bases to trimming and J lost 9 bases; unmatched junction nucleotides: 8.

The chain is built from TRBV6-4 and TRBJ1-2, with 8 bases fitting TRBD1. Germline-derived CDR1 and CDR2 are MRHNA and SNTAGT. This CDR3 has 14 amino acids. Germline trimming cut 3 bases from V and 6 bases from J; bases unmatched to any gene: 6. The CDR3 is CASSDDRGVDGYTF. CDR3 coding DNA: TGTGCCAGCAGTGATGACAGGGGAGTCGATGGCTACACCTTC.

This rearrangement joins TRBV13 to TRBJ2-1; D is unclear. Germline V gene data show CDR1 as PRHDT and CDR2 as FYEKMQ (reference sequence). The germline V and J ends were trimmed by 4 bases and 0 bases, with 13 bases remaining between them. The CDR3 spans 16 residues. The DNA for the CDR3 is TGTGCCAGCAGCTCCCTTAAGACTCGCTCCTACAATGAGCAGTTCTTC. The encoded protein is CASSSLKTRSYNEQFF.

Here the CDR3 reads CASSSGLAVSYNEQFF. In DNA form, the CDR3 reads TGTGCCAGCAGTTCTGGACTAGCGGTATCCTACAATGAGCAGTTCTTC. V is TRBV6-5 and J is TRBJ2-1, with 10 bases aligning to TRBD2. This CDR3 is built from 16 residues. Germline-derived CDR1 and CDR2 are MNHEY and SVGAGI. Unmatched junction bases numbered 4, after V lost 4 bases and J lost 1 base.

This chain connects TRBV5-8 to TRBJ2-3, with 7 bases aligning to TRBD2. V dropped 4 bases and J dropped 11; count of bases not matched to a gene: 16. CDR3 length: 15 amino acids. Looked up from germline, CDR1 is SGHTS and CDR2 is YDEGEE. In DNA form, the CDR3 reads TGTGCCAGCAGCGCCTCTCTCCTAGGGTCGGGGGGGCAGTATTTT. Translation gives CASSASLLGSGGQYF.

V gene TRBV7-9 combines with J gene TRBJ2-2; 8 bases match TRBD1. This CDR3 spans 15 amino acids. Trimming took 5 bases from V and 3 from J; bases not matched to a gene: 5. CDR1 and CDR2 (germline): SEHNR, FQNEAQ (reference sequence). The CDR3 loop is CASSRDRSYTGELFF. The DNA for the CDR3 is TGTGCCAGCAGCCGGGACAGGTCGTACACCGGGGAGCTGTTTTTT.

This clone was found a few times. This sequence joins TRBV5-1 and TRBJ1-1, with D possibly being TRBD1 (6 bases). V was pared by 4 bases and J by 1 base, with 14 bases between. The V gene's germline CDR1 is SGHRS and CDR2 YFSETQ. The CDR3 has 15 residues. CDR3 residues: CASSPLGQRNTEAFF. In DNA form, the CDR3 reads TGCGCCAGCAGCCCCCTCGGACAGAGGAACACTGAAGCTTTCTTT.

This sequence joins TRBV11-2 and TRBJ1-1; 9 nucleotides match TRBD1. This CDR3 is 13 amino acids long. The germline V gene has CDR1 SGHAT and CDR2 FQNNGV. The V gene end was trimmed by 6 bases and the J gene end by 3 bases; junction bases not matched to a gene: 2. This CDR3 reads CASRRQGDTEAFF. Here the CDR3 DNA reads TGTGCCAGCAGGCGACAGGGGGACACTGAAGCTTTCTTT. Full variable domain (outside the CDR3, taken from reference TRBV11-2 and TRBJ1-1): EAGVAQSPRYKIIEKRQSVAFWCNPISGHATLYWYQQILGQGPKLLIQFQNNGVVDDSQLPKDRFSAERLKGVDSTLKIQPAKLEDSAVYLCASRRQGDTEAFFGQGTRLTVV.

The chain carries TRBV11-2 and TRBJ1-1; tentative D call: TRBD1 (5 bases). V was clipped by 2 bases and J by 8 bases, with 12 bases between them. This CDR3 spans 13 amino acids. Germline V gene data show CDR1 as SGHAT and CDR2 as FQNNGV. The CDR3: CASSLRTDSEAFF. Here the CDR3 DNA reads TGTGCCAGCAGCTTAAGGACCGACAGCGAAGCTTTCTTT.

The chain links TRBV7-7 to TRBJ2-5, with D unclear. This CDR3 region has 15 residues. Germline CDR1 reads SSHAT; CDR2 reads FNYEAQ (reference sequence). Trimming cost V 5 bases and J 5 bases, with 18 bases left between them. This chain's CDR3 is CASSRHDKSGETQYF. In DNA, the CDR3 is TGTGCCAGCAGCCGACATGACAAAAGTGGGGAGACCCAGTACTTC.

This clone has more than one count but fewer than ten. This sequence joins TRBV27 and TRBJ2-2; 9 bases are shared with TRBD1. This CDR3 spans 15 amino acids. CDR1 is MNHEY, CDR2 SMNVEV, per germline (reference sequence). Germline trimming cut 5 bases from V and 6 bases from J; bases unmatched to any gene: 7. The DNA of the CDR3 is TGTGCCAGCAGTCTCGGGACAGGGTGGGCCGGGGAGCTGTTTTTT. It codes for CASSLGTGWAGELFF.

The genes are TRBV18 and TRBJ1-2, with a possible D match to TRBD1 (6 bases). The germline V gene has CDR1 KGHSH and CDR2 LQKENI. Trimming left V 4 bases short and J 0 bases short, with 21 bases between. CDR3 size: 18 residues. CDR3 bases: TGTGCCAGCTCACAGACACAGGGAGCTCAATCAGCTAACTATGGCTACACCTTC. Residues: CASSQTQGAQSANYGYTF. The full variable domain, in which reference TRBV18 and TRBJ1-2 provide the parts outside the CDR3, is NAGVMQNPRHLVRRRGQEARLRCSPMKGHSHVYWYRQLPEEGLKFMVYLQKENIIDESGMPKERFSAEFPKEGPSILRIQQVVRGDSAAYFCASSQTQGAQSANYGYTFGSGTRLTVV.